The sequence of this T cell receptor (beta chain) was determined in a study of blood T cells in healthy people across ages. As to this clonotype: Its specificity is unknown.

The study, taken as a whole, reports: Diversity of TCR beta per million T cells declined in a roughly linear way with age.

Researchers isolated at least 6 million PBMCs per sample. A minimum of 5.5 micrograms of total RNA was extracted per sample. The CDR3 loop spans 16 amino acids. V was clipped by 0 bases and J by 4 bases; unmatched bases: 8. The germline gives CDR1 DFQATT, CDR2 SNEGSKA (reference sequence). Next came a second PCR, run for about 7 to 12 cycles, which used a sample-barcoded 5' primer along with a J-beta primer mix. CDR3-containing paired-end reads numbered at least 2.5 million in each sample. TCRdb fed the 5' RACE reads into MiXCR, producing one record per CDR3 protein. Of some 1.6 million distinct CDR3 sequences in the sample, about 35% were seen once.

This receptor was identified in a woman aged 25-40 years in good health. J is TRBJ2-1 and V is TRBV20-1, with 8 nucleotides matching TRBD2. The source material was blood. CDR3 amino acids: CSARDPSRLAYNEQFF. The CDR3 nucleotides read TGCAGTGCTAGAGATCCGTCGCGACTAGCGTACAATGAGCAGTTCTTC.